This is a list of T cell receptor beta chains from one sample in a study of blood T cell repertoires in COVID-19. Sequencing used immunoSEQ multiplex PCR; TCRdb keeps in-frame clones, though not all of them. The table shows more than 150,000 clones, with over 75% occurring only once. The sequenced material came from peripheral blood. The source of these receptors is a woman at least 80 years old with acute or convalescent COVID-19. CDR3s include the opening cysteine and the closing phenylalanine or tryptophan. The D gene is left open where the match is weak. Expanded clones get a size class; other rows say once, few or many, or leave the size out.

cdr3_length	d_call	clone_size	v_call	j_call	cdr3_nt	cdr3_aa
15	TRBD1	.	TRBV7-3	TRBJ2-7	TGTGCCAGCAGCACTGGACAGGGGAGCTCCTACGAGCAGTACTTC	CASSTGQGSSYEQYF
15	.	.	TRBV19	TRBJ2-1	TGTGCCAGTAGTATGGGCCCTCGTCCCAGCAATGAGCAGTTCTTC	CASSMGPRPSNEQFF
13	.	.	TRBV6-5	TRBJ1-5	TGTGCCAGCAGTCCGACAGGTGGCCAGCCCCAGCATTTT	CASSPTGGQPQHF
16	TRBD1	.	TRBV9	TRBJ2-3	TGTGCCAGCAGCGTCCGACAGGGTGGGGGCACAGATACGCAGTATTTT	CASSVRQGGGTDTQYF
18	TRBD2	.	TRBV3-1/TRBV3-2	TRBJ2-3	TGTGCCAGCAGCCTTCGGACTAGCGGGGCCGGGCGCACAGATACGCAGTATTTT	CASSLRTSGAGRTDTQYF
14	TRBD1	.	TRBV7-6	TRBJ1-4	TGTGCCAGCAGCTTAATCCAGGGGGGTGAAAAACTGTTTTTT	CASSLIQGGEKLFF
15	TRBD1	.	TRBV7-9	TRBJ1-1	TGTGCCAGCAGCTCCGGGACAGGGTGGGACACTGAAGCTTTCTTT	CASSSGTGWDTEAFF
16	TRBD1	.	TRBV5-1	TRBJ1-6	TGCGCCAGCAGCTTGGGGACAGGGGCGGCGGGTTCACCCCTCCACTTT	CASSLGTGAAGSPLHF
16	TRBD1	.	TRBV19	TRBJ2-1	TGTGCCAGTAGTACCGGACAGGGGGTCGCCTACAATGAGCAGTTCTTC	CASSTGQGVAYNEQFF
14	.	.	TRBV12-5	TRBJ2-1	TGTGCTAGTGGTTTGGACCACAGAGACAATGAGCAGTTCTTC	CASGLDHRDNEQFF
14	.	.	TRBV7-3	TRBJ2-1	TGTGCCAGCAGCCCGGGGAGTTCCCGAGGTGAGCAGTTCTTC	CASSPGSSRGEQFF
14	.	.	TRBV30	TRBJ1-2	TGTGCCTGGAGTAGAGGTAGAGCTAACTATGGCTACACCTTC	CAWSRGRANYGYTF
16	.	.	TRBV4-2	TRBJ2-7	TGTGCCAGCAGCCAAGCAAGACTAGTCCGGGCCTACGAGCAGTACTTC	CASSQARLVRAYEQYF
15	TRBD1	once	TRBV19	TRBJ1-5	TGTGCCAGTAGAACGAGGGGGCCGGCGAATCAGCCCCAGCATTTT	CASRTRGPANQPQHF
14	.	.	TRBV6-6	TRBJ1-6	TGTGCCAGCAGTGCCTCCGGGACACTTTCACCCCTCCACTTT	CASSASGTLSPLHF
12	.	.	TRBV7-9	TRBJ2-3	TGTGCCAGCAGCTTAGATGCGGATACGCAGTATTTT	CASSLDADTQYF
17	.	.	TRBV21-1	TRBJ2-2	.	CASSKVSWGRGAGELFF
11	.	.	TRBV24-1	TRBJ2-1	TGTGCCACCAGAACAGGGCGTGAGCAGTTCTTC	CATRTGREQFF
17	.	.	TRBV5-1	TRBJ1-4	TGCGCCAGCAGCTTGCGAAGGGGGACGGATTCTAATGAAAAACTGTTTTTT	CASSLRRGTDSNEKLFF
15	.	.	TRBV19	TRBJ1-6	TGTGCCAGTAGTATCAGGGATACCTATAATTCACCCCTCCACTTT	CASSIRDTYNSPLHF
11	.	.	TRBV7-9	TRBJ1-1	TGTGCCAGCAGGGACTTGCCTGAAGCTTTCTTT	CASRDLPEAFF
15	.	.	TRBV9	TRBJ2-1	TGTGCCAGCAGCCAAAGACTGAGCTCCTACAATGAGCAGTTCTTC	CASSQRLSSYNEQFF
14	.	once	TRBV15	TRBJ2-5	TGTGCCACCAGCAGAGGACTAGTCCAAGAGACCCAGTACTTC	CATSRGLVQETQYF